The table lists the clone carrying this T cell receptor (beta chain) with many counts. Its antigen is unidentified. Authors of the study amplified TCR beta CDR3 regions from RNA transcripts. The HTBI set primed first-round TCR CDR3 RT-PCR. TCRdb itself ran the multiplex PCR reads through MiXCR, one entry per CDR3 protein. Altogether about 580,000 distinct CDR3 sequences are present, around 46% being singletons, with the ten largest covering more than 7%. With 3 bases clipped from V and 1 base from J, the junction kept 7 bases outside the gene matches. Per germline, CDR1 LNHDA and CDR2 SQIVND (reference sequence). The CDR3 has 17 residues. The data were obtained in a study of T cells in Graves' hyperthyroidism and ophthalmopathy. Graves' hyperthyroidism is called stable when ophthalmopathy does not progress within 18 months. Patients showing uncontrolled infection, other autoimmune disease, pregnancy or lactation were ineligible.

Study conclusions and caveats: Median prediction lead before ophthalmopathy onset was 5 to 7.5 months with the model.

This TCR came from a woman aged 18-29 years with Graves' hyperthyroidism. The genes are TRBV19 and TRBJ2-2, with 8 nucleotides matching TRBD1. The sequenced sample was peripheral blood or thyroid tissue (not recorded which). The CDR3 region has the DNA TGTGCCAGTAGTATCCTCCCCGGACAGGGGAACACCGGGGAGCTGTTTTTT. This gives the protein CASSILPGQGNTGELFF.